Below are 13 T cell receptor beta chains sequenced from a single sample in a study of molecular identifiers for immune sequencing clone quantification. TCRdb re-derived calls from the PCR reads in MiXCR, one entry per CDR3 protein. The sample gives about 320,000 distinct CDR3 sequences, over 20% of which show up once; approximately 0.8% is in the top ten. Sequenced input: naive CD8+ T cells from blood, with Jurkat cell RNA spiked in. Subset: FACS-sorted CD8+CD4-CCR7+CD45RA+ naive T cells. The receptor source for this set is a human donor in good health. Some libraries in this study had Jurkat cell RNA spiked in.

There are many counts of this clonotype. The chain is built from TRBV24-1 and TRBJ1-5; D is uncertain. This CDR3 is built from 13 residues. Trimming pared 5 bases from V and 5 bases from J, leaving 9 bases between. Germline V gene data show CDR1 as KGHDR and CDR2 as SFDVKD. CDR3 region: CATSAAGDQPQHF. CDR3 nucleotides: TGTGCCACCAGTGCAGCTGGTGATCAGCCCCAGCATTTT.

This clonotype was detected only a few times. The chain joins TRBV19 to TRBJ1-1, with D unclear. The CDR3 runs to 13 residues. Germline assignment: CDR1 LNHDA and CDR2 SQIVND (reference sequence). V gave up 4 bases and J gave up 6 bases, with 12 bases separating them. The CDR3: CASSNTPGSEAFF. As DNA, the CDR3 is TGTGCCAGTAGTAACACCCCAGGCTCTGAAGCTTTCTTT.

This clonotype was recorded at least ten times. The chain carries TRBV6-5 and TRBJ2-7, with a weak D call TRBD2 (5 bases). This CDR3 region has 12 residues. The germline V and J ends were trimmed by 4 bases and 3 bases, with 7 bases remaining between them. Germline CDR1 reads MNHEY; CDR2 reads SVGAGI. The CDR3 DNA follows: TGTGCCAGCAGTTCCGGGGACTACGAGCAGTACTTC. Translated: CASSSGDYEQYF.

This clonotype has just a few counts. With a much larger clone just one base away, this may be a read error. Given the absence of the conserved phenylalanine or tryptophan at the CDR3 end, a read error is likely. This chain links TRBV6-6 with TRBJ2-1; D possibly matches TRBD1 or TRBD2 (6 bases each). V was pared by 6 bases and J by 8 bases, with 11 bases between. The CDR3 is 12 amino acids. Per the germline V gene, CDR1 is MNHNY and CDR2 is SVGAGI (reference sequence). CDR3: CASSTGADEQFL. CDR3 sequence (DNA): TGTGCCAGCAGCACGGGGGCGGATGAGCAGTTCCTC.

About this clonotype itself: A much larger clone lies one base from this, so it may be a read error. The chain couples TRBV4-3 to TRBJ1-5, with a tentative D call TRBD1 (5 bases). Germline V gene sequence: CDR1 LGHNA, CDR2 YSLEER. The V end lost 0 bases, the J end lost 9 bases, and 15 bases lay between the germline ends. This CDR3 has 15 amino acids. The CDR3 is CASSQDLGLGRPQHF. Written as DNA, the CDR3 is TGCGCCAGCAGCCAAGATCTGGGGTTGGGGCGGCCCCAGCATTTT.

This clonotype was counted many times. CDR3 nucleotides: TGCGCCAGCAGCTCCGGACGGGGTTACACTGAAGCTTTCTTT. This encodes CASSSGRGYTEAFF. This chain links TRBV5-1 with TRBJ1-1; D is unclear. V dropped 3 bases and J dropped 3 bases, with 12 bases sitting between them. CDR1 and CDR2 (germline): SGHRS, YFSETQ. CDR3 size: 14 residues. The variable domain in full, with the rest retrieved from reference TRBV5-1 and TRBJ1-1, is KAGVTQTPRYLIKTRGQQVTLSCSPISGHRSVSWYQQTPGQGLQFLFEYFSETQRNKGNFPGRFSGRQFSNSRSEMNVSTLELGDSALYLCASSSGRGYTEAFFGQGTRLTVV.

Ten or more counts support this clonotype. The chain joins TRBV20-1 to TRBJ2-5; weak D call: TRBD1 (5 bases). The CDR3 is 14 amino acids. V was pared by 2 bases and J by 5 bases, with 15 bases between. CDR1 is DFQATT and CDR2 is SNEGSKA in the germline V gene (reference sequence). The CDR3 sequence is CSARSTAPGETQYF. CDR3 bases: TGCAGTGCTAGATCGACAGCTCCCGGGGAGACCCAGTACTTC.

For this clonotype: Relative to the germline gene, one junction end is altered; a read error may explain this. The rearrangement uses TRBV12-3 or TRBV12-4 and TRBJ2-7; possibly TRBD1 for D (6 bases). The CDR3 sequence is 12 residues long. The CDR3 bases are TGTGCCAGCAGTTTTGGGGGCTACGAGCAGTGCTTC. The encoded protein is CASSFGGYEQCF.

The sample holds many counts of this clonotype. The CDR3 region is CASSPPLGETEAFF. The CDR3 DNA sequence: TGTGCCAGCAGCCCCCCGTTAGGTGAGACTGAAGCTTTCTTT. The rearrangement links TRBV6-1 to TRBJ1-1; D not certain. The CDR3 loop spans 14 amino acids. The V gene lost 6 bases and the J gene lost 5 bases, with 16 bases spanning the gap. Per the germline V gene, CDR1 is MNHNS and CDR2 is SASEGT.

This sequence joins TRBV6-5 and TRBJ2-3; 10 bases fit TRBD2. Looked up from germline, CDR1 is MNHEY and CDR2 is SVGAGI. The CDR3 is 16 residues long. V shed 4 bases, J shed 3 bases, and the junction held 7 bases outside the gene matches. CDR3 in amino acids: CASSSKAGGRTDTQYF. CDR3 coding DNA: TGTGCCAGCAGTTCTAAAGCGGGGGGGCGTACAGATACGCAGTATTTT.

This clonotype was counted at least ten times. The V call is TRBV7-2, the J call TRBJ2-4; tentative D call: TRBD1 (6 bases). Trimming took 0 bases from V and 7 from J, leaving 22 bases between them. The CDR3 has 18 residues. In germline, CDR1 is SGHTA, CDR2 FQGNSA. The CDR3 here is CASSLASPGQPMTNIQYF. CDR3 coding DNA: TGTGCCAGCAGCTTAGCGTCCCCTGGACAGCCGATGACGAACATTCAGTACTTC.

Concerning this clonotype: A read error may explain this, as a much larger clone is one base away. The chain combines TRBV27 with TRBJ2-7, with 8 positions matching TRBD1. The CDR3 is 15 residues long. V dropped 5 bases and J dropped 5; count of bases not matched to a gene: 11. Germline CDR1 MNHEY, CDR2 SMNVEV (reference sequence). The CDR3 sequence is CASSPGTGITHEQYF. CDR3 sequence (DNA): TGTGCCAGCAGTCCCGGGACAGGTATAACCCACGAGCAGTACTTC.

This chain links TRBV27 with TRBJ1-1, with 7 bases identical to TRBD1. This CDR3 comprises 14 residues. The germline V gene encodes CDR1 MNHEY and CDR2 SMNVEV (reference sequence). The V gene end was trimmed by 3 bases and the J gene end by 5 bases; junction bases not matched to a gene: 6. Written as DNA, the CDR3 is TGTGCCAGCAGTTTTCGGGACAGAAGAACTGAAGCTTTCTTT. Encoded protein: CASSFRDRRTEAFF.